This T cell receptor beta chain stems from a study of T cells in Graves' hyperthyroidism and ophthalmopathy. Study findings and constraints: Most thyroid clonotypes that were expanded above 0.001 also turned up in blood.

A word on this clonotype: Antigen specificity is unknown.

Germline V gene sequence: CDR1 SGHDT, CDR2 YYEEEE. The V segment lost 4 bases and the J segment 11 bases; nucleotides outside the gene matches: 11. The CDR3 has 13 amino acids. TCR beta CDR3 regions were amplified from RNA transcripts. The HTBI primer set was used in a first-round RT-PCR of the TCR CDR3. Using its own MiXCR run on the multiplex PCR reads, TCRdb lists one record per CDR3 protein. The table records 500,000 to 800,000 distinct CDR3 sequences, just under 45% of them present only once. The chain joins TRBV5-6 to TRBJ1-1; 7 bases agree with TRBD1. Sample: peripheral blood or thyroid tissue (not recorded which). The receptor was derived from an adult man with Graves' disease, either hyperthyroidism or ophthalmopathy (not recorded which). As DNA, the CDR3 is TGTGCCAGCAGCGACGCCGACAGGGCGAGGGCTTTCTTT. This encodes CASSDADRARAFF.